The present TCR beta chain was sequenced within a study of beta chain features in type 1 diabetes. Sequenced material consisted of expressed TCRB transcripts (all of the isolated RNA was reverse transcribed). Profiled with immunoSEQ multiplex PCR; TCRdb holds only in-frame clones, not every one. The sample has 150,000 to 190,000 clones, roughly 8% seen once; the top ten hold approximately 0.69%. Purities over 98% were achieved in all sorted populations. Germline CDR1 and CDR2: SGDLS and YYNGEE. V lost 3 bases to trimming and J lost 1 base; unmatched junction nucleotides: 5. The CDR3 extends over 15 amino acids. The table lists this clone with many counts.

The sequenced sample consisted of central memory CD4+ T cells from blood. The receptor's source is a man in his late teens or twenties in good health. The V call is TRBV9, the J call TRBJ1-1, with 8 positions matching TRBD1. The CDR3 nucleotides read TGTGCCAGCAGCGGCGGAACAGGGGGGAACACTGAAGCTTTCTTT. Translation gives CASSGGTGGNTEAFF.